This T cell receptor (beta chain) was retrieved from a study of Graves' ophthalmopathy and Graves' hyperthyroidism. Moderate-to-severe activity, CAS at least 3, NOSPECS at least 4 and duration under 3 months characterized donors with ophthalmopathy. This clonotype was recorded at least ten times. Its antigen is unknown. Study-wide findings and caveats: Discriminating ophthalmopathy from stable hyperthyroidism, a 13-signature model attained a sensitivity of over 85% and a specificity of approximately 81%. Among expanded thyroid clonotypes above 0.001 frequency, most also occurred in blood.

The CDR3 loop spans 17 amino acids. Germline-derived CDR1 and CDR2 are MNHNS and SASEGT. With 0 bases removed from V and 2 bases from J, the gap between germline ends came to 16 bases. The sequenced template was RNA, covering the TCR beta CDR3 region. HTBI primers served in a first-round RT-PCR, which a second-round multiplex PCR followed. MiXCR, applied by TCRdb to the multiplex PCR reads, yields one record per CDR3 protein. The sample consists of fewer than 600,000 distinct CDR3 sequences, roughly an eighth of them appearing once. What was sequenced was blood. The V gene is TRBV6-1, the J gene TRBJ1-1; D ambiguous. This receptor was identified in a woman aged 30 to 39 with Graves' ophthalmopathy. CDR3 amino acids: CASSEALLRGVNTEAFF. The CDR3 region has the DNA TGTGCCAGCAGTGAAGCGCTGCTTCGGGGTGTTAACACTGAAGCTTTCTTT.